The 7 T cell receptor beta chains listed next were all sequenced from one sample in a study of T-cell memory formation after mild COVID-19. TCRdb called the 5' RACE reads again in MiXCR, with one record for every CDR3 protein. In the table there are around 110,000 distinct CDR3 sequences, 12% of which are singletons. The sequencing sample was made of PBMCs or a T cell subset sorted from them (not recorded which). Every receptor here comes from an adult woman who had mild COVID-19 (a few samples of this study predate the infection). Cell type and time point are not known.

This clonotype has more than one count but fewer than ten. The chain is built from TRBV5-6 and TRBJ2-1; 10 nucleotides match TRBD2. CDR1 and CDR2 (germline): SGHDT, YYEEEE. V gave up 0 bases and J gave up 6 bases; unmatched junction bases: 6. This CDR3 region has 16 residues. The DNA for the CDR3 is TGTGCCAGCAGCTTGGGGGCTAGCGGGAGTATCAATGAGCAGTTCTTC. Its translation: CASSLGASGSINEQFF. The variable domain in full, completed from reference TRBV5-6 and TRBJ2-1, reads DAGVTQSPTHLIKTRGQQVTLRCSPKSGHDTVSWYQQALGQGPQFIFQYYEEEERQRGNFPDRFSGHQFPNYSSELNVNALLLGDSALYLCASSLGASGSINEQFFGPGTRLTVL.

The chain employs TRBV5-6 and TRBJ2-1, with 9 nucleotides matching TRBD2. V shed 2 bases and J 4 bases; nucleotides not matched to a gene: 10. The germline CDR1 and CDR2 sequences are SGHDT and YYEEEE. The CDR3 has 17 residues. The CDR3 spells CASSFVQAGGVYNEQFF. For the CDR3, the DNA is TGTGCCAGCAGCTTCGTTCAAGCGGGGGGAGTGTACAATGAGCAGTTCTTC.

The chain carries TRBV6-1 and TRBJ2-1; D remains ambiguous. Germline CDR1 and CDR2: MNHNS and SASEGT. V lost 1 base and J 1 base, leaving 8 bases between the germline ends. The length of the CDR3 is 15 residues. CDR3 region: CASSEDPGSYNEQFF. CDR3 bases: TGTGCCAGCAGTGAAGACCCTGGATCCTACAATGAGCAGTTCTTC.

This clonotype was seen only a few times. The V call is TRBV7-9, the J call TRBJ2-1; D unclear. The CDR3 loop spans 14 amino acids. V gave up 10 bases and J gave up 0 bases, with 13 bases separating them. Germline values: CDR1 SEHNR, CDR2 FQNEAQ (reference sequence). CDR3 sequence reads: CAIRGRSSYNEQFF. Written as DNA, the CDR3 is TGTGCCATACGAGGTAGGAGCTCCTACAATGAGCAGTTCTTC.

This chain links TRBV4-2 with TRBJ2-7; D is unclear. Germline lookup yields CDR1 LGHNA and CDR2 YNFKEQ. Trimming cost V 0 bases and J 3 bases, with 18 bases left between them. This CDR3 has 17 amino acids. This chain's CDR3 is CASSQEGPKSLVYEQYF. The DNA for the CDR3 is TGTGCCAGCAGCCAAGAGGGCCCAAAAAGCTTAGTCTACGAGCAGTACTTC.

This chain links TRBV5-6 with TRBJ2-7; TRBD1 aligns across 7 bases. The V gene end was trimmed by 0 bases and the J gene end by 3 bases; junction bases not matched to a gene: 3. From germline, CDR1 is SGHDT and CDR2 YYEEEE. The CDR3 has 14 residues. CDR3 bases: TGTGCCAGCAGCTTGGTAGGGACAGACTACGAGCAGTACTTC. Translating gives CASSLVGTDYEQYF.

This clonotype was observed many times. The V call is TRBV7-6, the J call TRBJ2-7, with TRBD2 matching 9 bases. The germline V gene has CDR1 SGHVS and CDR2 FNYEAQ. The CDR3 spans 16 residues. Unmatched junction bases numbered 8, after V lost 0 bases and J lost 5 bases. CDR3 DNA sequence: TGTGCCAGCAGCTTAGCCGCGGGAGGGCCCGGGAACGAGCAGTACTTC. Translating gives CASSLAAGGPGNEQYF.